The clone carrying this TCR beta chain was picked up many times. What it binds is unknown. CDR1 is MNHEY and CDR2 is SMNVEV in the germline V gene (reference sequence). Unmatched junction bases numbered 11, after V lost 5 bases and J lost 0 bases. The CDR3 loop spans 17 amino acids. RNA transcripts were the template for amplifying TCR beta CDR3 regions. HTBI primers drove first-round RT-PCR of the TCR CDR3. TCRdb re-analysed the multiplex PCR reads in MiXCR, keeping a single row per CDR3 protein. Of a few hundred thousand distinct CDR3 sequences listed, more than 12% are singletons. Exclusion of patients followed from uncontrolled infection, other autoimmune disease, pregnancy or lactation. This sample is drawn from a study of T cells in Graves' hyperthyroidism and ophthalmopathy. Study-wide results and limits: In the blood, most expanded thyroid clonotypes above 0.001 appeared as well.

This chain uses TRBV27 with TRBJ2-7; 9 nucleotides agree with TRBD1. Sample: blood. This sequence was found in a young woman with Graves' hyperthyroidism. CDR3 bases: TGTGCCAGCAGTCCGAAAACCCCGGGACAGGGCTCCTACGAGCAGTACTTC. Protein sequence: CASSPKTPGQGSYEQYF.